The 29 T cell receptor beta chains reported below all come from one sample, sequenced in a study of T cell repertoires in cytomegalovirus infection. MiXCR, run by TCRdb on the reads, gives a single entry per CDR3 protein. There are a few hundred thousand distinct CDR3 sequences in the sample; 9% to 9.5% occur only once, and about 3.9% lies in the top ten. The sample taken for sequencing was PBMCs. Source of these receptors: a human donor in good health (CMV status not recorded). Some clones in this sample may be carry-over from other donors' samples.

This clonotype has only a few counts. This chain joins TRBV20-1 and TRBJ2-5, with TRBD2 matching over 10 bases. The CDR3 extends over 15 amino acids. Per the germline V gene, CDR1 is DFQATT and CDR2 is SNEGSKA (reference sequence). The V segment lost 5 bases and the J segment 7 bases; nucleotides outside the gene matches: 13. The CDR3 spells CSAEAGGPRGGTQYF. CDR3 coding DNA: TGCAGTGCTGAAGCGGGGGGGCCAAGGGGTGGGACCCAGTACTTC.

This clonotype was seen a few times. This chain links TRBV4-2 with TRBJ2-3; D uncertain. The V gene's germline CDR1 is LGHNA and CDR2 YNFKEQ. The CDR3 has 15 residues. Between the trimmed V and J ends, which lost 4 bases and 0 bases, there was a span of 11 bases. CDR3 nucleotide sequence: TGTGCCAGCAGCCTCGTCACCGGGAGCACAGATACGCAGTATTTT. This sequence encodes CASSLVTGSTDTQYF.

This clonotype has only a few counts. The chain recombines TRBV10-3 with TRBJ1-2, with a tentative D call TRBD1 (6 bases). V was cut by 4 bases and J by 0 bases, with 15 bases left in between. CDR3 length: 16 residues. The V gene's germline CDR1 is ENHRY and CDR2 SYGVKD. DNA for the CDR3: TGTGCCATCAGTGTCGGCCATACAGGGTCTAACTATGGCTACACCTTC. Protein product: CAISVGHTGSNYGYTF.

The V and J genes are TRBV6-2 or TRBV6-3 and TRBJ2-3, with D possibly being TRBD1 (5 bases). The length of the CDR3 is 14 residues. Trimming removed 6 bases from V and 4 bases from J, with 14 bases in between. In germline, CDR1 is MNHEY, CDR2 SVGEGT. CDR3 protein: CASRRQNGADTQYF. CDR3 in DNA: TGTGCCAGCAGACGACAGAATGGTGCAGATACGCAGTATTTT.

This clonotype was seen ten or more times. The chain couples TRBV7-2 to TRBJ2-5; D gene uncertain. Germline values: CDR1 SGHTA, CDR2 FQGNSA. The CDR3 has 15 residues. V was shortened by 1 base and J by 2 bases, with 11 bases between the two germline ends. CDR3: CASSLDSGLQETQYF. The CDR3 coding sequence is TGTGCCAGCAGCTTAGATTCCGGTTTACAAGAGACCCAGTACTTC.

This clonotype occurred many times. This chain uses TRBV19 with TRBJ2-1, with TRBD1 matching 9 bases. CDR1 and CDR2 (germline): LNHDA, SQIVND (reference sequence). This CDR3 has 18 amino acids. J was trimmed by 5 bases and V by 5 bases; bases with no gene match: 16. The CDR3 here is CASSRIGTGSYVHNEQFF. DNA of the CDR3: TGTGCCAGTAGTCGCATCGGGACAGGGTCTTACGTCCACAATGAGCAGTTCTTC. The full variable domain, completed using reference TRBV19 and TRBJ2-1, is DGGITQSPKYLFRKEGQNVTLSCEQNLNHDAMYWYRQDPGQGLRLIYYSQIVNDFQKGDIAEGYSVSREKKESFPLTVTSAQKNPTAFYLCASSRIGTGSYVHNEQFFGPGTRLTVL.

This clonotype was seen many times. The J gene is TRBJ2-7, the V gene TRBV7-2, with 9 nucleotides matching TRBD1. Germline V gives CDR1 SGHTA, CDR2 FQGNSA. The J segment lost 3 bases and the V segment lost 5 bases, leaving 8 bases of the junction unmatched. The CDR3 totals 15 residues. The CDR3 is CASSRTGAVVYEQYF. The DNA for the CDR3 is TGTGCCAGCAGCCGGACAGGGGCGGTCGTCTACGAGCAGTACTTC.

V and J are TRBV7-2 and TRBJ2-5; tentatively, D is TRBD1 or TRBD2 (7 bases each). Trimming took 3 bases from V and 7 from J, leaving 18 bases between them. Germline CDR1 is SGHTA and CDR2 is FQGNSA. The CDR3 spans 15 residues. As DNA, the CDR3 is TGTGCCAGCAGCTTTCAGGGGGGGGTAGGGGTGACCCAGTACTTC. This translates into CASSFQGGVGVTQYF.

This clonotype was picked up many times. J is TRBJ1-2 and V is TRBV29-1; a possible D gene is TRBD1 (6 bases). CDR1 SQVTM and CDR2 ANQGSEA come from the germline V gene. CDR3 length: 11 amino acids. Trimming removed 7 bases from V and 4 bases from J, with 10 bases in between. The CDR3 loop reads CSASGAYGYTF. The DNA for the CDR3 is TGCAGCGCCTCAGGGGCCTATGGCTACACCTTC.

V and J are TRBV4-1 and TRBJ1-6, with D uncertain. The CDR3 is made up of 17 amino acids. V shed 4 bases and J shed 5 bases, with 18 bases lying between them. The V gene's germline CDR1 is MGHRA and CDR2 YSYEKL. CDR3 residues: CASSPLGRGAHNSPLHF. As DNA, the CDR3 is TGCGCCAGCAGCCCCCTCGGACGAGGAGCACATAATTCACCCCTCCACTTT.

The chain carries TRBV12-3 or TRBV12-4 and TRBJ1-5; D unresolved. Trimming removed 3 bases from V and 6 bases from J, with 6 bases in between. The CDR3 consists of 12 residues. The CDR3: CASSFSGQPQHF. In nucleotides, the CDR3 is TGTGCCAGCAGTTTTTCGGGTCAGCCCCAGCATTTT.

This clonotype was detected many times. The chain combines TRBV6-6 with TRBJ2-5; 8 nucleotides agree with TRBD1. Unmatched junction bases numbered 6, after V lost 3 bases and J lost 3 bases. From germline, CDR1 is MNHNY and CDR2 SVGAGI (reference sequence). The CDR3 loop spans 15 amino acids. The CDR3: CASSYPGQGEETQYF. The CDR3, as DNA: TGTGCCAGCAGTTATCCCGGACAGGGAGAAGAGACCCAGTACTTC.

The J gene is TRBJ2-7, the V gene TRBV7-4, with D uncertain. The CDR3 contains 12 residues. V lost 7 bases and J lost 1, with 8 bases in between. Germline V gene sequence: CDR1 SGHVT, CDR2 SQSDAQ. The CDR3 is CASTNRSYEQYF. CDR3 bases: TGTGCCAGCACGAATAGATCCTACGAGCAGTACTTC.

The chain carries TRBV12-3 or TRBV12-4 and TRBJ2-7, with 9 bases identical to TRBD1. The ends lost 4 bases at V and 4 bases at J; junction bases unmatched: 5. CDR3 length: 14 amino acids. The CDR3 protein is CASSYGTGLYEQYF. The CDR3 nucleotides read TGTGCCAGCAGTTATGGGACAGGGTTGTACGAGCAGTACTTC.

This clonotype turned up a few times. Here the CDR3 reads CASSPVGRGGPLNEQFF. CDR3 coding DNA: TGTGCCAGCAGCCCGGTCGGGCGGGGGGGCCCTCTGAATGAGCAGTTCTTC. This chain uses TRBV12-3 or TRBV12-4 with TRBJ2-1, with TRBD2 identical over 9 bases. The CDR3 totals 17 residues. Trimming at V came to 6 bases and at J to 7 bases, leaving 16 bases not matched to a gene.

This clonotype showed up many times. This chain links TRBV29-1 with TRBJ2-1; TRBD2 matches at 9 bases. The CDR3 covers 11 residues. Germline CDR1 and CDR2: SQVTM and ANQGSEA. The junction had 11 bases not matched to a gene; V was cut back by 7 bases and J by 16 bases. Here the CDR3 reads CSGTASGKVFF. The DNA of the CDR3 is TGCAGCGGGACGGCTAGCGGGAAGGTTTTCTTC.

The V call is TRBV12-3 or TRBV12-4, the J call TRBJ1-5, with a possible D match to TRBD1 (5 bases). The CDR3 consists of 12 residues. The V end lost 7 bases, the J end lost 7 bases, and 11 bases lay between the germline ends. Here the CDR3 DNA reads TGTGCCAGCACCATAGGGGTCCAGCCCCAGCATTTT. Translating it yields CASTIGVQPQHF.

In this sample, this clonotype turned up a few times. V is TRBV27 and J is TRBJ2-4; the D gene is possibly TRBD2 (6 bases). Germline V CDR1 and CDR2: MNHEY, SMNVEV (reference sequence). This CDR3 spans 16 amino acids. V was pared by 5 bases and J by 3 bases, with 17 bases between. The CDR3 is CASSLRTSGVKNIQYF. The CDR3 bases are TGTGCCAGCAGTCTACGGACCTCGGGGGTCAAAAACATTCAGTACTTC.

This clonotype was picked up many times. This chain uses TRBV10-3 with TRBJ1-2; 7 bases are a match to TRBD1. There are 15 residues in the CDR3. The ends lost 7 bases at V and 1 base at J; junction bases unmatched: 9. CDR1 and CDR2 (germline): ENHRY, SYGVKD. Written as DNA, the CDR3 is TGTGCCATCAACTTAGGGGGCCGTAGTAACTATGGCTACACCTTC. The encoded protein is CAINLGGRSNYGYTF.

The rearrangement uses TRBV27 and TRBJ1-6, with TRBD1 identical over 11 bases. Germline trimming cut 4 bases from V and 8 bases from J; bases unmatched to any gene: 4. Germline CDR1 is MNHEY and CDR2 is SMNVEV (reference sequence). CDR3 length equals 15 residues. The CDR3 region has the DNA TGTGCCAGCAGTTCGTGGACAGGGGGCGATTCACCCCTCCACTTT. This gives the protein CASSSWTGGDSPLHF.

This CDR3 is CASSLGPRQGEFF. In nucleotides, the CDR3 is TGTGCCAGCAGCTTAGGGCCCCGACAGGGCGAGTTCTTC. V usage is TRBV7-2 and J usage is TRBJ2-1, with TRBD1 identical over 7 bases. The germline V gene has CDR1 SGHTA and CDR2 FQGNSA. Unmatched junction bases numbered 8, after V lost 1 base and J lost 14 bases. CDR3 length: 13 amino acids.

The chain carries TRBV30 and TRBJ1-2; the D is unclear. The V end was cut by 6 bases, the J end by 4 bases, with 15 bases between. CDR1 is GTSNPN, CDR2 SVGIG, per germline (reference sequence). The CDR3 has 13 amino acids. As DNA, the CDR3 is TGTGCCTGCCACCTTGGCAGGACCTATGGCTACACCTTC. Amino acid sequence: CACHLGRTYGYTF.

This clonotype has ten or more counts. The rearrangement uses TRBV6-2 or TRBV6-3 and TRBJ2-2, with 10 bases identical to TRBD2. The ends lost 2 bases at V and 4 bases at J; junction bases unmatched: 7. In germline, CDR1 is MNHEY, CDR2 SVGEGT. CDR3 length equals 17 residues. CDR3 amino acids: CASSYVASGSGTGELFF. The CDR3 DNA reads as TGTGCCAGCAGTTACGTCGCTAGCGGGAGTGGCACCGGGGAGCTGTTTTTT.

This clonotype showed up many times. The chain is built from TRBV12-3 or TRBV12-4 and TRBJ1-2; D is unresolved. V shed 3 bases and J shed 8 bases, with 10 bases lying between them. This CDR3 contains 12 residues. CDR3 amino acids: CASSLIGRGYTF. Written as DNA, the CDR3 is TGTGCCAGCAGTTTGATTGGGCGAGGCTACACCTTC.

This clonotype was picked up many times. The gene calls are TRBV11-2 and TRBJ1-1; 7 positions match TRBD1. Germline assignment: CDR1 SGHAT and CDR2 FQNNGV. The ends lost 6 bases at V and 0 bases at J; junction bases unmatched: 7. The CDR3 is 15 residues long. CDR3 amino acids: CASRKVRGLNTEAFF. The CDR3 region has the DNA TGTGCCAGCAGAAAAGTAAGGGGGCTGAACACTGAAGCTTTCTTT.

The CDR3 nucleotides read TGTGCCAGTAGTAATGGGGGGGCCAACGTCCTGACTTTC. This encodes CASSNGGANVLTF. This chain joins TRBV19 and TRBJ2-6; D is uncertain. Between the trimmed V and J ends, which lost 4 bases and 4 bases, there was a span of 5 bases. The V gene's germline CDR1 is LNHDA and CDR2 SQIVND (reference sequence). CDR3 length equals 13 residues.

This clonotype was counted at least ten times. This sequence joins TRBV7-2 and TRBJ2-4, with 9 bases fitting TRBD1. CDR1 is SGHTA, CDR2 FQGNSA, per germline. J was trimmed by 0 bases and V by 0 bases; bases with no gene match: 9. This CDR3 region has 19 residues. The CDR3 sequence is CASSLAKRDRALAKNIQYF. CDR3 in DNA: TGTGCCAGCAGCTTAGCCAAACGGGACAGGGCTTTAGCCAAAAACATTCAGTACTTC.

This clonotype was seen many times. This chain joins TRBV28 and TRBJ2-7; 8 positions match TRBD1. The CDR3 is 15 residues long. Germline assignment: CDR1 MDHEN and CDR2 SYDVKM. The V gene end was trimmed by 6 bases and the J gene end by 1 base; junction bases not matched to a gene: 8. Written as DNA, the CDR3 is TGTGCCAGCAGCCCCCGGACAGGGAGGTCCTACGAGCAGTACTTC. Its protein product is CASSPRTGRSYEQYF.

This clonotype was detected many times. The gene calls are TRBV7-3 and TRBJ2-7; TRBD1 agrees at 8 bases. J lost 1 base, V lost 2 bases, and 4 bases had no gene match. The CDR3 is 15 residues long. Germline V gene data show CDR1 as SGHTA and CDR2 as FQGTGA. CDR3 region: CASSLDRGPSYEQYF. The CDR3 DNA follows: TGTGCCAGCAGCTTAGACAGGGGCCCTTCCTACGAGCAGTACTTC.